The table lists the clone carrying this TCR beta chain with a few counts. Its antigen is unknown. This entry is derived from a study of T cell repertoires in cytomegalovirus infection. On the study more broadly: Recently identified HLA-C-restricted CMV epitopes and well-studied HLA-B-restricted CMV epitopes were used by the study. CMV infection plus the matching HLA type was flagged by public TCR beta signatures. Study conclusions and caveats: Accumulated public TCR beta family frequency recognized individuals carrying CMV together with the relevant HLA. HLA-C-restricted CMV clonotypes gave the most frequent clonotype in two of eight donors.

The germline V gene has CDR1 DFQATT and CDR2 SNEGSKA (reference sequence). Trimming stripped 3 bases from V and 11 bases from J, with 17 bases between. This CDR3 region has 14 residues. TCRdb used MiXCR to reprocess the reads, holding one entry per CDR3 protein. This table has around 230,000 distinct CDR3 sequences, 38% appearing once. The input for sequencing was CD8+ T cells from cultured PBMCs, taken from culture after CMV antigen stimulation. J is TRBJ1-6 and V is TRBV20-1; D is perhaps TRBD1 (5 bases). This TCR came from a human donor in good health (CMV status not recorded). Some clones in this sample may be carry-over from other donors' samples. CDR3 sequence (DNA): TGCAGTGCTAGGAAGGGACGTCTAGGGCCACCCCTCCACTTT. It specifies CSARKGRLGPPLHF.